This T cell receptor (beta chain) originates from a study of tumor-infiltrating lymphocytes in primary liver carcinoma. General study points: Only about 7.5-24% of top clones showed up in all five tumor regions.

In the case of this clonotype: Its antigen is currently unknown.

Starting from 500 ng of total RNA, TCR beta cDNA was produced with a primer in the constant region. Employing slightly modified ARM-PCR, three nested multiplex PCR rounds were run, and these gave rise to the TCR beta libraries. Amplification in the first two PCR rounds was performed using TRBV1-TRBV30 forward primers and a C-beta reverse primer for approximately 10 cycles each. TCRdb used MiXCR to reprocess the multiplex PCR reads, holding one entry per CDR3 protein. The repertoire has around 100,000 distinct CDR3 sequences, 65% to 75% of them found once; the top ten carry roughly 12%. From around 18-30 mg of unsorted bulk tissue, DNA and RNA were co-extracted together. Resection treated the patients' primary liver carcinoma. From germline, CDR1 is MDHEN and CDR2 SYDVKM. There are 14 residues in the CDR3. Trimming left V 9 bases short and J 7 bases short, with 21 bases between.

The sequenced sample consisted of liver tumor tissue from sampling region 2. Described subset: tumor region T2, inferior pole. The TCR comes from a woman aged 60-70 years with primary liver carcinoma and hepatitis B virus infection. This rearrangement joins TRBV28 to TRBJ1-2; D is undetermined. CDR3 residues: CASGGGRYSRGYTF. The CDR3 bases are TGTGCCAGTGGCGGTGGCCGGTATAGTCGTGGCTACACCTTC.